This entry is about one TCR beta chain. It lacks a known antigen. Qualities for individual bases were not recorded, and no much larger clone is one base off. The donors were healthy, HIV-negative adults who had no recently reported acute infections or vaccinations. All donors were Caucasian adults living in Nashville, Tennessee, USA. CD4+ T cells were enriched by magnetic negative selection; naive cells were then positively selected on CD45RA, and the negative fraction formed the memory subset. Blood was obtained by leukapheresis, after which PBMCs were separated by Ficoll-Histopaque density gradient centrifugation and cryopreserved in liquid nitrogen vapor phase. Analytical flow cytometry was used to check the purity and quantity of each magnetically sorted T cell population. From each sorted fraction, genomic DNA was isolated and quantified by UV absorbance on a Nanodrop 2000c. TCR CDR3 regions were amplified from genomic DNA by multiplex PCR using the deep immunoSEQ assay. Genomic DNA extracted from each cell subset was distributed evenly over all wells of several immunoSEQ 96-well plates, and each plate served as one replicate. For sorted subsets, roughly 200 ng of genomic DNA, equivalent to 25,000 to 35,000 T cell genomes, went into each replicate PCR. The purified libraries were quantified using a Qubit 3.0 fluorometer, sized with a Bioanalyzer 2100, and then quantified again using the KAPA Library Quantification kit. A separate single-read 150-cycle Illumina NextSeq 550 flow cell was used to sequence each immunoSEQ 96-well plate. The study's processing was this. Because the immunoSEQ output included only junctional sequences and no quality scores, the filtering could not be the same as the filtering used for full-length reads. Sequences were annotated with PyIR, a Python wrapper for IgBLAST v1.9, and V/J genes and CDR3 were assigned using IMGT germline references. Reads were filtered out if the reads had weak V/J assignments (E-value above 1e-6), no CDR3, stop codons, out-of-frame junctions, or ambiguous translated residues. A V3J clonotype was defined by an identical inferred V gene, J gene, and CDR3 amino acid sequence. The percentage overlap between two repertoires was calculated by dividing the number of shared unique clonotypes by the size of the smaller repertoire. Repertoire richness was assessed with RTK rarefaction, the Chao1 estimator, and Recon v2.1 estimates of unobserved clonotypes. Generation probabilities were computed with OLGA for all TCRbeta clonotypes obtained by the gDNA method from a handful of donors. The source is immuneACCESS, and TCRdb retained only in-frame sequences with V and J called. Part of the clones is not carried over; for the studies checked, unresolved V genes explain less than half of this, and the remainder is unexplained. That table gives V, J and clone size, and the DNA gave D and trimming. For this sample there are more than 400,000 clones; approximately 95% appear just once. 0.06% of the sample lies in the top ten.

The sample is drawn from a study of shared clonotypes between healthy human individuals (dated by TCRdb to the early 2020s). For the wider study: The cohort comprised a couple of women and a few men aged 18 to 49 years. For each donor, CD4 naive and CD4 memory were each run on three plates, CD8 naive on two plates, and CD8 memory on one plate. The study deeply sequenced blood TCR repertoires of five healthy adults to estimate repertoire size and the extent of clonotype sharing between individuals. Different laboratories and diverse techniques were used to prepare libraries and sequence TCR repertoires, to increase sequencing depth and limit assay-specific biases. Per donor, leukapheresis produced somewhere between about 0.85 and 8.9 billion PBMCs.

Study-wide conclusions, independent of this receptor: Even with the large sequencing depth, rarefaction of the sorted-subset datasets indicated that sequencing was incomplete. Because the study included a small number of donors, the genetic and exposure-history diversity represented was limited. Compared with non-shared clonotypes, the clonotypes found in all four sorted-subset donors had higher generation probabilities. Across a few donors, roughly 5% of naive CD4, roughly 3.4% of naive CD8, approximately 2.5% of memory CD4, and about 0.44% of memory CD8 clonotypes were shared. Pairwise subsampling led to the expectation that sequencing depth would affect the degree of clonotype sharing among donors. Only blood was sampled, and tissue TCR repertoires likely differ from those in blood. Estimated clonotype richness was generally larger for naive than for memory subsets.

The trim is 3 bases for V and 6 bases for J, with a gap of 12 bases between the germline ends. Including cysteine and phenylalanine, the CDR3 has 13 amino acids. Only the CDR3 DNA stays, 39 bases, in frame from base 1. CDR1 is given as MDHEN and CDR2 as SYDVKM, both from the germline V gene. Sequencing used naive CD4+ T cells sorted from blood. The cell subset or site label of this sample denotes: CD45RA+ positively selected. The rearrangement combines TRBV28 with TRBJ2-7; matching of 6 bases hints at TRBD2 as the D gene. This receptor was identified in a woman in her thirties in good health. The bases read TGTGCCAGCAGTTTGGGGACTCCATCCGAGCAGTACTTC. Its protein is CASSLGTPSEQYF.